A selection of T cell receptor beta chains follows, all from one sample in a study of blood T cell repertoires in COVID-19. TCRdb keeps only in-frame clones here, not all; method: immunoSEQ multiplex PCR. The sample yields approximately 280,000 clones, about 90% seen once. Sequencing used PBMCs or T cells enriched from blood (not recorded which). The receptors originated from a woman aged 60-75 years who had recovered from COVID-19. Each CDR3 is given with its conserved first and last residue. The D gene is left open where the match is weak. A row's size may be missing; if present it is once, few, many or a size class.

v_call	j_call	cdr3_length	clone_size	d_call	cdr3_aa	cdr3_nt
TRBV28	TRBJ2-1	11	NA	NA	CATETVNEQFF	TGTGCCACCGAGACAGTCAATGAGCAGTTCTTC
TRBV19	TRBJ1-1	13	NA	TRBD1	CASRTGTGIEAFF	TGTGCCAGTAGAACCGGGACAGGGATTGAAGCTTTCTTT
TRBV10-1	TRBJ2-5	15	once	NA	CASSERGAGQETQYF	TGCGCCAGCAGTGAGCGGGGGGCAGGGCAAGAGACCCAGTACTTC
TRBV28	TRBJ1-4	16	NA	NA	CASSSPRGNSREKLFF	TGTGCCAGCAGCTCCCCGCGAGGGAACTCTAGAGAAAAACTGTTTTTT
TRBV12-3/TRBV12-4	TRBJ2-7	13	once	NA	CASSLPSGYEQYF	TGTGCCAGCAGTTTACCTAGTGGGTACGAGCAGTACTTC
TRBV11-3	TRBJ2-1	13	few	TRBD2	CASSDPSGGRQFF	TGTGCCAGCAGCGATCCTAGCGGGGGGCGGCAGTTCTTC
TRBV25-1	TRBJ2-3	16	NA	NA	CASRTGDTIGGDTQYF	TGTGCCAGCAGAACAGGGGACACTATCGGAGGGGATACGCAGTATTTT
TRBV15	TRBJ2-3	18	NA	TRBD1	CATSRDGLPGQGRDTQYF	TGTGCCACCAGCAGAGATGGGTTACCGGGACAGGGTCGGGATACGCAGTATTTT
TRBV27	TRBJ1-2	14	NA	TRBD1	CASSFYDRGGGYTF	TGTGCCAGCAGTTTTTACGACAGGGGTGGCGGCTACACCTTC
TRBV27	TRBJ2-1	15	NA	TRBD2	CASSFVPSGINEQFF	TGTGCCAGCAGTTTCGTGCCTAGCGGGATCAATGAGCAGTTCTTC
TRBV24-1	TRBJ1-5	14	NA	NA	CATSDPYSNQPQHF	TGTGCCACCAGTGACCCTTATAGCAATCAGCCCCAGCATTTT
TRBV9	TRBJ2-3	15	NA	TRBD2	CASSVPSGGADTQYF	TGTGCCAGCAGCGTACCTAGCGGGGGGGCAGATACGCAGTATTTT
TRBV14	TRBJ2-5	17	few	TRBD2	CASSPLGERGPKGTQYF	TGTGCCAGCAGCCCCCTTGGGGAGCGGGGGCCCAAGGGGACCCAGTACTTC
TRBV7-3	TRBJ2-7	13	NA	NA	CASSRGPAYEQYF	TGTGCCAGCAGCCGTGGCCCAGCCTACGAGCAGTACTTC
TRBV4-1	TRBJ2-2	16	few	NA	CASSTQEFPRGGELFF	TGCGCCAGCAGCACCCAGGAATTTCCCCGGGGCGGGGAGCTGTTTTTT
TRBV4-1	TRBJ2-3	14	few	NA	CASSRQPSTDTQYF	TGCGCCAGCAGCCGACAGCCTAGCACAGATACGCAGTATTTT
TRBV7-9	TRBJ1-1	14	NA	NA	CASSLTWLNTEAFF	TGTGCCAGCAGCTTGACTTGGTTAAACACTGAAGCTTTCTTT
TRBV6-1	TRBJ2-1	15	NA	TRBD2	CASSEPGLALNEQFF	TGTGCCAGCAGTGAACCGGGACTAGCCCTTAATGAGCAGTTCTTC
TRBV7-2	TRBJ1-2	14	few	NA	CASSLVGQEGGYTF	TGTGCCAGCAGCTTAGTAGGCCAGGAGGGAGGCTACACCTTC
TRBV28	TRBJ1-1	16	NA	NA	CASSLFAGALGTEAFF	TGTGCCAGCAGTTTATTTGCGGGGGCCCTGGGCACTGAAGCTTTCTTT
TRBV10-3	TRBJ2-5	14	NA	NA	CATEGDNLGETQYF	TGTGCCACCGAGGGGGACAACCTTGGGGAGACCCAGTACTTC
TRBV7-3	TRBJ2-3	16	NA	NA	CASSLAPSARTDTQYF	TGTGCCAGCAGCTTAGCCCCTAGCGCCCGCACAGATACGCAGTATTTT
TRBV9	TRBJ1-2	15	NA	TRBD1	CASSVGTATNYGYTF	TGTGCCAGCAGCGTCGGGACAGCCACTAACTATGGCTACACCTTC
TRBV27	TRBJ1-5	15	NA	TRBD1	CASSLGTGGDQPQHF	TGTGCCAGCAGTCTAGGGACAGGGGGCGATCAGCCCCAGCATTTT
TRBV10-1	TRBJ2-1	15	NA	TRBD2	CASSDRTSGRNEQFF	TGCGCCAGCAGTGATCGGACTAGCGGGAGGAATGAGCAGTTCTTC
TRBV2	TRBJ2-7	12	NA	TRBD2	CASGTSVYEQYF	TGTGCCAGCGGGACTAGCGTCTACGAGCAGTACTTC
TRBV7-6	TRBJ1-1	17	NA	TRBD1	CASSLVRGRGMNTEAFF	TGTGCCAGCAGCTTAGTTAGGGGCAGGGGGATGAACACTGAAGCTTTCTTT